The 20 T cell receptor beta chains given below trace back to one sample, sequenced in a study of shared clonotypes between healthy human individuals. Assay: immunoSEQ multiplex PCR; the TCRdb copy retains only in-frame clones and omits some. The sample lists roughly 2.4 million clones; approximately 95% were seen once. The source material was naive CD4+ T cells sorted from blood. Subset denoted: CD45RA+ positively selected. Source of these receptors: a man between 18 and 35 years old in good health.

Concerning this clone itself: Germline is not matched at one junction end, which may reflect a read error. The V gene is TRBV2, the J gene TRBJ2-2, with no clear D. In germline, CDR1 is SNHLY, CDR2 FYNNEI. The CDR3 is 13 residues long. This chain's CDR3 is CAISPDRPGELFF. CDR3 sequence (DNA): TGTGCCATCAGTCCGGACCGTCCCGGGGAGCTGTTTTTT.

The chain joins TRBV19 to TRBJ1-5; D not certain. The length of the CDR3 is 14 residues. Per the germline V gene, CDR1 is LNHDA and CDR2 is SQIVND (reference sequence). With 3 bases removed from V and 7 bases from J, the gap between germline ends came to 13 bases. CDR3 sequence reads: CASSIVFAAQPQHF. The CDR3 DNA is TGTGCCAGTAGTATTGTGTTTGCAGCCCAGCCCCAGCATTTT.

The CDR3 sequence: CASSERQGMRYNEQFF. The CDR3 DNA is TGTGCCAGCAGTGAACGACAGGGAATGCGCTACAATGAGCAGTTCTTC. This chain links TRBV2 with TRBJ2-1; 7 bases map to TRBD1. The germline V gene encodes CDR1 SNHLY and CDR2 FYNNEI. The length of the CDR3 is 16 residues. V lost 2 bases and J lost 3; bases outside the gene matches: 7.

The V and J genes are TRBV4-1 and TRBJ2-4; D gene ambiguous. The CDR3 has 17 amino acids. CDR1 is MGHRA and CDR2 is YSYEKL in the germline V gene. Trimming pared 1 base from V and 1 base from J, leaving 14 bases between. Here the CDR3 reads CASSQAVAQAAKNIQYF. CDR3 nucleotide sequence: TGCGCCAGCAGCCAAGCTGTGGCGCAGGCCGCCAAAAACATTCAGTACTTC.

The J gene is TRBJ2-1, the V gene TRBV2, with 12 nucleotides matching TRBD2. This CDR3 has 15 residues. Germline-derived CDR1 and CDR2 are SNHLY and FYNNEI. After removal of 6 bases from V and 9 bases from J, the junction contained 9 bases not matched to a gene. In DNA, the CDR3 is TGTGCCAGCAGGACGGGGCTAGCGGGAGGGGGTGAGCAGTTCTTC. This sequence encodes CASRTGLAGGGEQFF.

In the case of this clone: Other nucleotide sequences from this sample produce the same CDR3. The chain is built from TRBV6-5 and TRBJ1-2; possibly TRBD1 for D (5 bases). This CDR3 contains 13 residues. Trimming removed 4 bases at V and 4 bases at J, with 10 bases between. From germline, CDR1 is MNHEY and CDR2 SVGAGI. The CDR3 loop is CASSSTGSYGYTF. The CDR3 coding sequence is TGTGCCAGCAGTTCTACAGGCAGCTATGGCTACACCTTC.

The chain combines TRBV6-1 with TRBJ1-2; D gene unclear. The CDR3 contains 13 residues. Trimming took 6 bases from V and 1 from J, leaving 9 bases between them. CDR1 and CDR2 (germline): MNHNS, SASEGT. In nucleotides, the CDR3 is TGTGCCAGCAGGGTAGATAATAACTATGGCTACACCTTC. Encoded protein: CASRVDNNYGYTF.

For this clone: At the DNA level, this CDR3 is encoded by other sequences in the same sample as well. This chain uses TRBV4-1 with TRBJ1-6; possibly TRBD1 for D (6 bases). Trimming removed 0 bases from V and 6 bases from J, with 9 bases in between. CDR1 and CDR2 from the germline V gene are MGHRA and YSYEKL. The CDR3 sequence is 15 residues long. DNA for the CDR3: TGCGCCAGCAGCCAAGAGCGAGGGGGTAATTCACCCCTCCACTTT. It specifies CASSQERGGNSPLHF.

V usage is TRBV6-6 and J usage is TRBJ1-4; D is uncertain. The CDR3 is made up of 14 amino acids. Germline lookup yields CDR1 MNHNY and CDR2 SVGAGI (reference sequence). Trimming took off 2 bases at V and 7 bases at J, with 11 bases between the two ends. CDR3 nucleotides: TGTGCCAGCAGTTACACATCAAAATCTGAAAAACTGTTTTTT. Protein: CASSYTSKSEKLFF.

To note about this clone: Additional DNA sequences in this sample encode the identical CDR3. The rearrangement links TRBV6-5 to TRBJ1-2, with 11 bases aligning to TRBD1. There are 14 residues in the CDR3. V trimming: 5 bases; J trimming: 4 bases; junction bases outside the gene matches: 3. Germline V CDR1 and CDR2: MNHEY, SVGAGI. CDR3 residues: CASSRTGGRYGYTF. In DNA, the CDR3 is TGTGCCAGCAGTAGGACAGGGGGCCGCTATGGCTACACCTTC.

The V gene is TRBV18, the J gene TRBJ2-2; D gene unclear. Germline lookup yields CDR1 KGHSH and CDR2 LQKENI. V dropped 3 bases and J dropped 7 bases, with 12 bases sitting between them. The CDR3 has 14 amino acids. CDR3 DNA sequence: TGTGCCAGCTCACCGTCGTTCGTGGACGGGGAGCTGTTTTTT. This sequence encodes CASSPSFVDGELFF.

V and J are TRBV15 and TRBJ1-4, with D perhaps matching TRBD1 (5 bases). Trimming removed 6 bases at V and 2 bases at J, with 13 bases between. This CDR3 contains 15 residues. CDR1 is LNHNV and CDR2 is YYDKDF in the germline V gene (reference sequence). The CDR3 region is CATRLSGSTNEKLFF. DNA of the CDR3: TGTGCCACCAGACTATCAGGGTCTACTAATGAAAAACTGTTTTTT.

V is TRBV27 and J is TRBJ2-7; D is ambiguous. In germline, CDR1 is MNHEY, CDR2 SMNVEV (reference sequence). V gave up 5 bases and J gave up 2 bases, with 13 bases separating them. The CDR3 covers 14 residues. CDR3 in amino acids: CASSPWNDPYEQYF. The CDR3 DNA reads TGTGCCAGCAGTCCCTGGAACGACCCCTACGAGCAGTACTTC.

The chain links TRBV10-3 to TRBJ1-1; D possibly corresponds to TRBD1 (5 bases). The germline V gene has CDR1 ENHRY and CDR2 SYGVKD. With 11 bases removed from V and 4 bases from J, the gap between germline ends came to 17 bases. The CDR3 spans 13 residues. The CDR3 nucleotides are TGTGCCGGGGCGGGCCGGGAGGGCACTGAAGCTTTCTTT. Its protein is CAGAGREGTEAFF.

The rearrangement links TRBV10-3 to TRBJ2-2; the match to TRBD2 covers 9 bases. CDR1 and CDR2 from the germline V gene are ENHRY and SYGVKD. This CDR3 is built from 16 residues. The J segment lost 7 bases and the V segment lost 1 base, leaving 7 bases of the junction unmatched. The DNA of the CDR3 is TGTGCCATCAGTGAGTTTAGCGGGAGAGGAAGCGGGGAGCTGTTTTTT. This translates into CAISEFSGRGSGELFF.

The genes are TRBV7-9 and TRBJ1-1; no firm D call. Germline assignment: CDR1 SEHNR and CDR2 FQNEAQ (reference sequence). Deletions cut 7 bases from V and 1 base from J, with 7 bases between. The CDR3 contains 12 residues. The CDR3 sequence: CASIRENTEAFF. Here the CDR3 DNA reads TGTGCCAGCATTCGGGAGAACACTGAAGCTTTCTTT.

The chain joins TRBV28 to TRBJ1-1; possible D gene TRBD1, 5 bases. V lost 2 bases, J lost 10 bases, and 8 bases lay in between. CDR1 and CDR2 (germline): MDHEN, SYDVKM. The CDR3 loop spans 11 amino acids. CDR3 sequence: CASSLDGGAFF. CDR3 bases: TGTGCCAGCAGTTTAGACGGGGGAGCTTTCTTT.

The chain recombines TRBV10-3 with TRBJ2-1, with TRBD2 matching 11 bases. The germline V gene has CDR1 ENHRY and CDR2 SYGVKD. This CDR3 comprises 14 residues. V shed 6 bases, J shed 9 bases, and the junction held 7 bases outside the gene matches. The CDR3 coding sequence is TGTGCCATCAGGGGGACTAGCGGTGGGAGTGAGCAGTTCTTC. This codes for CAIRGTSGGSEQFF.

For the CDR3, the DNA is TGTGCCAGCAGTGAAGCTTGGTGGATGAACACTGAAGCTTTCTTT. Encoded protein: CASSEAWWMNTEAFF. The chain carries TRBV6-1 and TRBJ1-1, with D unresolved. CDR3 length: 15 amino acids. The germline V gene encodes CDR1 MNHNS and CDR2 SASEGT. V lost 0 bases to trimming and J lost 0 bases, with 8 bases between them.

V usage is TRBV11-3 and J usage is TRBJ2-7; D ambiguous. The CDR3 consists of 13 residues. Germline assignment: CDR1 SGHNT and CDR2 YENEEA. Deletions cut 3 bases from V and 0 bases from J, with 6 bases between. The CDR3 spells CASSFEASYEQYF. The CDR3 DNA sequence: TGTGCCAGCAGCTTCGAGGCCTCCTACGAGCAGTACTTC.